The 13 T cell receptor beta chains below were found in one sample sequenced in a study of T cell responses to AZD1222 COVID-19 vaccine. Assay used: immunoSEQ multiplex PCR; TCRdb lists only in-frame clones, some missing. The table lists approximately 100,000 clones, 70% to 90% of them singletons. Sequences were derived from peripheral blood, sampled on day 0 of AZD1222 vaccination. All receptors derive from an adult in good health.

The chain has TRBV2 and TRBJ2-3; weak D call: TRBD2 (5 bases). Trimming shortened V by 6 bases and J by 4 bases, and 14 bases separated the two germline ends. CDR1 and CDR2 from the germline V gene are SNHLY and FYNNEI. This CDR3 comprises 14 residues. The CDR3 DNA sequence: TGTGCCAGCAGACAACTAGACTCCCCAGATACGCAGTATTTT. It encodes CASRQLDSPDTQYF.

The chain joins TRBV27 to TRBJ1-2, with TRBD1 matching 10 bases. The CDR3 extends over 15 amino acids. V was pared by 5 bases and J by 0 bases, with 3 bases of the junction left unmatched. Per germline, CDR1 MNHEY and CDR2 SMNVEV (reference sequence). CDR3: CASSRQGATNYGYTF. The CDR3 coding sequence is TGTGCCAGCAGTAGACAGGGGGCGACTAACTATGGCTACACCTTC.

With respect to this clone: The same CDR3 can be traced to other DNA sequences in this sample. The chain couples TRBV4-2 to TRBJ1-4; no clear D. The CDR3 length is 15 residues. CDR1 and CDR2 (germline): LGHNA, YNFKEQ. V was clipped by 0 bases and J by 0 bases, with 5 bases between them. The CDR3 loop is CASSQDRATNEKLFF. For the CDR3, the DNA is TGTGCCAGCAGCCAAGATCGCGCAACTAATGAAAAACTGTTTTTT.

The chain links TRBV7-2 to TRBJ1-5, with 7 bases fitting TRBD1. J lost 0 bases, V lost 5 bases, and 4 bases had no gene match. This CDR3 spans 15 amino acids. Germline V gene data show CDR1 as SGHTA and CDR2 as FQGNSA. CDR3 DNA sequence: TGTGCCAGCAGCCCGGGACAGTATAGCAATCAGCCCCAGCATTTT. Its translation: CASSPGQYSNQPQHF.

The CDR3 sequence: CASSYLGQNSYEQYF. As DNA, the CDR3 is TGTGCCAGCAGTTACCTGGGACAGAACTCCTACGAGCAGTACTTC. The V gene is TRBV6-6, the J gene TRBJ2-7; TRBD1 aligns across 7 bases. The V gene's germline CDR1 is MNHNY and CDR2 SVGAGI (reference sequence). The J segment lost 0 bases and the V segment lost 2 bases, leaving 4 bases of the junction unmatched. The CDR3 is made up of 15 amino acids.

This clone has a single count. V is TRBV5-1 and J is TRBJ2-3, with D possibly matching TRBD2 (6 bases). Between the trimmed V and J ends, which lost 4 bases and 0 bases, there was a span of 21 bases. The CDR3 is made up of 18 amino acids. Germline CDR1 reads SGHRS; CDR2 reads YFSETQ. The DNA of the CDR3 is TGCGCCAGCAGCCTGTGGGGGGAACGGATACCTAGCACAGATACGCAGTATTTT. Translating gives CASSLWGERIPSTDTQYF.

This clone is a singleton in its sample. V is TRBV12-3 or TRBV12-4 and J is TRBJ2-5, with 7 bases fitting TRBD1. The CDR3 covers 13 residues. With V trimmed by 3 bases and J by 7 bases, 5 bases remained unmatched. CDR3 DNA sequence: TGTGCCAGCAGTTTTGAGGGGGCCGGGACCCAGTACTTC. Protein sequence: CASSFEGAGTQYF.

CDR3 amino acids: CASSSTGTTNEKLFF. The CDR3 DNA follows: TGCGCCAGCAGCTCAACAGGGACAACTAATGAAAAACTGTTTTTT. The chain couples TRBV5-1 to TRBJ1-4; TRBD1 is a possible D gene (6 bases). The germline V gene encodes CDR1 SGHRS and CDR2 YFSETQ. V shed 3 bases and J shed 0 bases, with 9 bases lying between them. The CDR3 runs to 15 residues.

The chain couples TRBV19 to TRBJ2-7, with D perhaps TRBD1 (7 bases). Germline CDR1 LNHDA, CDR2 SQIVND (reference sequence). This CDR3 comprises 15 residues. The germline V and J ends were trimmed by 5 bases and 3 bases, with 17 bases remaining between them. The CDR3 sequence is CASSPQGGQVYEQYF. The CDR3 DNA reads as TGTGCCAGTAGTCCCCAGGGGGGTCAGGTCTACGAGCAGTACTTC.

The chain recombines TRBV6-7 with TRBJ1-2; no firm D call. TRBV6-7 is sorted into the ORF group, with uncertain function. The CDR3 runs to 10 residues. The V and J ends lost 6 bases and 7 bases respectively, with 6 bases between them. CDR3 protein: CASRLSGYTF. Here the CDR3 DNA reads TGTGCCAGCAGGCTGAGTGGCTACACCTTC.

The V and J genes are TRBV7-9 and TRBJ1-1, with D unresolved. V was cut by 5 bases and J by 2 bases, with 6 bases left in between. The CDR3 is 12 residues long. CDR1 is SEHNR and CDR2 is FQNEAQ in the germline V gene (reference sequence). CDR3 bases: TGTGCCAGCAGCAACGACAACACTGAAGCTTTCTTT. Protein: CASSNDNTEAFF. Looking up the rest from reference TRBV7-9 and TRBJ1-1 gives the full variable domain: DTGVSQNPRHKITKRGQNVTFRCDPISEHNRLYWYRQTLGQGPEFLTYFQNEAQLEKSRLLSDRFSAERPKGSFSTLEIQRTEQGDSAMYLCASSNDNTEAFFGQGTRLTVV.

This chain links TRBV5-1 with TRBJ2-5; possible D gene TRBD2, 5 bases. The CDR3 length is 14 residues. CDR1 SGHRS and CDR2 YFSETQ come from the germline V gene. Trimming shortened V by 0 bases and J by 2 bases, and 8 bases separated the two germline ends. CDR3 nucleotide sequence: TGCGCCAGCAGCTTGGTGTCGGGGCAAGAGACCCAGTACTTC. Amino acid sequence: CASSLVSGQETQYF.

This rearrangement joins TRBV11-2 to TRBJ1-2, with a possible D match to TRBD1 (5 bases). Looked up from germline, CDR1 is SGHAT and CDR2 is FQNNGV. The V gene lost 3 bases and the J gene lost 3 bases, with 14 bases spanning the gap. There are 15 residues in the CDR3. CDR3 bases: TGTGCCAGCAGCTTGGGACGGGCAACCTACTATGGCTACACCTTC. This translates into CASSLGRATYYGYTF.